These 11 T cell receptor beta chains share one sample of origin, sequenced in a study of T cell responses to AZD1222 COVID-19 vaccine. The table came from immunoSEQ multiplex PCR; TCRdb's copy has only in-frame clones and leaves some out. The sample yields approximately 130,000 clones, over 75% seen once. The material was peripheral blood, obtained on day 0 of AZD1222 vaccination. The receptors were gathered from an adult in good health.

This clone came up a few times. J is TRBJ2-7 and V is TRBV5-1, with D tentatively TRBD1 (5 bases). CDR3 length: 15 amino acids. With 0 bases removed from V and 2 bases from J, the gap between germline ends came to 12 bases. Germline V gene sequence: CDR1 SGHRS, CDR2 YFSETQ. This chain's CDR3 is CASSLAGYGPYEQYF. The CDR3 nucleotides read TGCGCCAGCAGCTTGGCAGGGTACGGCCCCTACGAGCAGTACTTC.

The chain links TRBV30 to TRBJ2-7, with TRBD1 identical over 8 bases. Germline lookup yields CDR1 GTSNPN and CDR2 SVGIG (reference sequence). V lost 4 bases, J lost 6 bases, and 8 bases stayed unmatched. CDR3 size: 13 residues. The CDR3 DNA is TGTGCCTGGACTAGGACAGGGTTTTCCGAGCAGTACTTC. This translates into CAWTRTGFSEQYF.

The J gene is TRBJ2-5, the V gene TRBV7-8; D might be TRBD2 (5 bases). The CDR3 extends over 14 amino acids. The V end was cut by 4 bases, the J end by 4 bases, with 13 bases between. Per germline, CDR1 SGHVS and CDR2 FQNEAQ. The chain's CDR3 is CASSSRTSVETQYF. In nucleotides, the CDR3 is TGTGCCAGCAGCTCCCGCACTAGTGTAGAGACCCAGTACTTC. The full variable domain, in which reference TRBV7-8 and TRBJ2-5 provide the parts outside the CDR3, is GAGVSQSPRYKVAKRGQDVALRCDPISGHVSLFWYQQALGQGPEFLTYFQNEAQLDKSGLPSDRFFAERPEGSVSTLKIQRTQQEDSAVYLCASSSRTSVETQYFGPGTRLLVL.

V is TRBV19 and J is TRBJ1-2, with 12 bases that match TRBD1. Germline values: CDR1 LNHDA, CDR2 SQIVND (reference sequence). The CDR3 is 13 amino acids. Losses at the gene ends were 7 bases for V and 4 bases for J; bases not matched to a gene: 1. The CDR3 is CASMGQGAYGYTF. The CDR3 DNA is TGTGCCAGTATGGGACAGGGGGCCTATGGCTACACCTTC.

V is TRBV5-4 and J is TRBJ2-2; 7 positions match TRBD1. The CDR3 runs 16 residues. Germline loops: CDR1 SGHNT, CDR2 YYREEE (reference sequence). V lost 3 bases, J lost 0 bases, and 5 bases stayed unmatched. The CDR3 coding sequence is TGTGCCAGCAGCTCAAACAGGGGAACGAACACCGGGGAGCTGTTTTTT. It translates to CASSSNRGTNTGELFF.

The chain recombines TRBV5-1 with TRBJ1-2; D not resolved. The CDR3 covers 12 residues. The germline gives CDR1 SGHRS, CDR2 YFSETQ. Deletions cut 4 bases from V and 3 bases from J, with 7 bases between. CDR3 protein: CASSPRDYGYTF. The CDR3 DNA is TGCGCCAGCAGCCCGAGGGACTATGGCTACACCTTC. Combining the CDR3 with reference TRBV5-1 and TRBJ1-2 gives the whole variable domain KAGVTQTPRYLIKTRGQQVTLSCSPISGHRSVSWYQQTPGQGLQFLFEYFSETQRNKGNFPGRFSGRQFSNSRSEMNVSTLELGDSALYLCASSPRDYGYTFGSGTRLTVV.

The chain links TRBV5-1 to TRBJ2-7, with 9 bases that match TRBD2. Looked up from germline, CDR1 is SGHRS and CDR2 is YFSETQ. The V segment lost 4 bases and the J segment 1 base; nucleotides outside the gene matches: 12. The CDR3 extends over 17 amino acids. In DNA form, the CDR3 reads TGCGCCAGCAGCCCGGAACCGACTAGCGGTAGGTCCTACGAGCAGTACTTC. Its translation is CASSPEPTSGRSYEQYF.

The chain is built from TRBV30 and TRBJ2-3; TRBD1 aligns across 10 bases. The CDR3 has 14 residues. Per the germline V gene, CDR1 is GTSNPN and CDR2 is SVGIG (reference sequence). Trimming removed 5 bases from V and 8 bases from J; junction bases left unmatched: 10. CDR3 coding DNA: TGTGCCTGGGATCCGGGACAGGGGATGAGTACGCAGTATTTT. Translation: CAWDPGQGMSTQYF.

The chain recombines TRBV27 with TRBJ2-3, with D maybe TRBD2 (5 bases). Between the trimmed V and J ends, which lost 3 bases and 2 bases, there was a span of 24 bases. CDR3 length equals 19 residues. Germline lookup yields CDR1 MNHEY and CDR2 SMNVEV (reference sequence). The CDR3 bases are TGTGCCAGCAGTTTTCTGGGCGGGCTCACCAATCGCAACACAGATACGCAGTATTTT. Residues: CASSFLGGLTNRNTDTQYF.

The chain joins TRBV19 to TRBJ1-5; D remains ambiguous. Trimming left V 3 bases short and J 0 bases short, with 12 bases between. Germline V gene sequence: CDR1 LNHDA, CDR2 SQIVND (reference sequence). This CDR3 is built from 16 residues. CDR3 in amino acids: CASSISTAYSNQPQHF. The CDR3, as DNA: TGTGCCAGTAGTATTAGCACAGCATATAGCAATCAGCCCCAGCATTTT.

This chain links TRBV19 with TRBJ2-5, with D unclear. Germline V CDR1 and CDR2: LNHDA, SQIVND (reference sequence). This CDR3 comprises 15 residues. Between the trimmed V and J ends, which lost 7 bases and 2 bases, there was a span of 17 bases. CDR3 sequence: CASMNWADRQETQYF. The CDR3 region has the DNA TGTGCCAGTATGAATTGGGCGGATCGGCAAGAGACCCAGTACTTC. The whole variable domain, remainder taken from reference TRBV19 and TRBJ2-5, is DGGITQSPKYLFRKEGQNVTLSCEQNLNHDAMYWYRQDPGQGLRLIYYSQIVNDFQKGDIAEGYSVSREKKESFPLTVTSAQKNPTAFYLCASMNWADRQETQYFGPGTRLLVL.